Reported below is one T cell receptor beta chain. The antigen remains unidentified. The data belong to a study of shared clonotypes between healthy human individuals. As for the study in general: The people who gave samples were a couple of women and a few men aged 18 to 49. Overall study results and limits: The study found about 5% of naive CD4 clonotypes shared across several donors. Against clonotypes common to all four donors, non-shared ones had lower generation probabilities.

Produced via immunoSEQ multiplex PCR; TCRdb's table is partial and in-frame only. The sample gives 1.5 million to 2.5 million clones, about 94% of which show up once; 0.9% to 1.5% is in the top ten. Cells designated naive CD8 were CD45RO-negative and were positively selected for CCR7, with terminally differentiated effector memory CD45RA+ cells excluded. V was clipped by 5 bases and J by 4 bases, with 24 bases between them. This CDR3 spans 18 amino acids. The germline CDR1 and CDR2 sequences are MDHEN and SYDVKM. The sequencing sample was made of naive CD8+ T cells sorted from blood. This receptor was identified in a man between 18 and 35 years old in good health. The chain links TRBV28 to TRBJ2-1; D tentatively reads TRBD1 or TRBD2 (6 bases each). The CDR3 region is CASSPSLGYGGKYNEQFF. In nucleotides, the CDR3 is TGTGCCAGCAGTCCCTCCCTAGGATACGGGGGCAAATACAATGAGCAGTTCTTC.